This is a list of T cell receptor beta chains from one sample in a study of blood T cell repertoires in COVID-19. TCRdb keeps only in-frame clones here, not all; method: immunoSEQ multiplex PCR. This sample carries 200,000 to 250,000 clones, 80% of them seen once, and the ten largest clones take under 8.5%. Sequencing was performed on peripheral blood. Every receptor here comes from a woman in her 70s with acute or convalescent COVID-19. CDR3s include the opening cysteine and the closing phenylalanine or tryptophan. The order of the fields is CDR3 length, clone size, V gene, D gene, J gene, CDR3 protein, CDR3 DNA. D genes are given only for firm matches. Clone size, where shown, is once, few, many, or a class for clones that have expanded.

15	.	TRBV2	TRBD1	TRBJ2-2	CASSGQGSGTGELFF	TGTGCCAGCAGTGGACAGGGGTCGGGTACCGGGGAGCTGTTTTTT
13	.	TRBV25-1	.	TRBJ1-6	CASKGVNNSPLHF	TGTGCCAGCAAAGGGGTTAATAATTCACCCCTCCACTTT
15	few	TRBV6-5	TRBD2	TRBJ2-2	CASSSGGGGHGELFF	TGTGCCAGCAGTTCTGGGGGGGGAGGTCATGGGGAGCTGTTTTTT
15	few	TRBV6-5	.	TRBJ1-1	CASSPPRGVRTEAFF	TGTGCCAGCAGTCCCCCACGGGGGGTAAGGACTGAAGCTTTCTTT
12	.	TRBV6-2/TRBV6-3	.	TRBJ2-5	CASSYETKTQYF	TGTGCCAGCAGTTACGAGACAAAGACCCAGTACTTC
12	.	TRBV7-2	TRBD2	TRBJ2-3	CAGAGGRDTQYF	TGTGCCGGAGCGGGGGGGAGAGATACGCAGTATTTT
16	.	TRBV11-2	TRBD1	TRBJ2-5	CASSLGPTGVGETQYF	TGTGCCAGCAGCTTAGGCCCGACAGGGGTAGGAGAGACCCAGTACTTC
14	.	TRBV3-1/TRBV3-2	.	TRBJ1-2	CASSQDNREYGYTF	TGTGCCAGCAGCCAAGATAACCGGGAATATGGCTACACCTTC
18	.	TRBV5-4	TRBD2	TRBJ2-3	CASSPGLAGGYSTDTQYF	TGTGCCAGCAGCCCAGGACTAGCGGGGGGATATAGCACAGATACGCAGTATTTT
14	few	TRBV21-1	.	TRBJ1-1	CASSRIRRDTEAFF	TGTGCCAGCAGCAGGATTCGGAGGGACACTGAAGCTTTCTTT
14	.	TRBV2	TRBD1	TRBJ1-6	CATRQGSGNSPLHF	TGTGCCACCAGACAGGGGAGTGGGAATTCACCCCTCCACTTT
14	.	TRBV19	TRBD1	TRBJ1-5	CASSLQGSGQPQHF	TGTGCCAGTAGTTTACAGGGGTCCGGGCAGCCCCAGCATTTT
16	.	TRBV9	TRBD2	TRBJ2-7	CASSVGGTSGVHEQYF	TGTGCCAGCAGCGTAGGAGGGACTAGCGGGGTTCACGAGCAGTACTTC
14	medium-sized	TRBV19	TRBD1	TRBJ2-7	CASKPGQGAYEQYF	TGTGCCAGTAAACCGGGACAGGGGGCTTACGAGCAGTACTTC
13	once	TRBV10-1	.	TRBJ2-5	CASSRGNQETQYF	TGCGCCAGCTCGAGGGGGAACCAAGAGACCCAGTACTTC
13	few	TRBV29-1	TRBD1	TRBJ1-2	CSVFQGANYGYTF	TGCAGCGTCTTCCAGGGGGCGAACTATGGCTACACCTTC